This T cell receptor beta chain was retrieved from a study of cytomegalovirus exposure and HLA in healthy donors. Findings and caveats of the study: TCR beta sequences reportedly predicted most subjects' HLA-A and HLA-B alleles accurately.

With 3 bases clipped from V and 4 bases from J, the junction kept 14 bases outside the gene matches. Germline CDR1 and CDR2: SGDLS and YYNGEE. The length of the CDR3 is 17 residues. This clone was recorded only once. The antigen is unknown. PCR was performed using 60 Vbeta and 13 Jbeta primers. The table came from immunoSEQ multiplex PCR; TCRdb's copy has only in-frame clones and leaves some out. The sample lists 150,000 to 200,000 clones, around 68% occurring once. The gene calls are TRBV9 and TRBJ2-5; 8 bases fit TRBD2. This TCR derives from a woman between 35 and 50 years old in good health and CMV-seropositive. The sequencing input was PBMCs. DNA of the CDR3: TGTGCCAGCAGCGGAGGTAGCGGGATAACCGTGGGAGAGACCCAGTACTTC. Amino acids: CASSGGSGITVGETQYF.